This T cell receptor beta chain was sequenced in a study of T-cell reconstitution after alpha-beta-depleted transplantation in children. The TCRbeta library incorporated unique molecular identifiers. A single record per CDR3 protein comes from TCRdb applying MiXCR to the PCR reads. The table has around 600,000 distinct CDR3 sequences, under 25% seen once; the top ten hold 12% to 15%. Only a few counts were recorded for this clonotype. The CDR3 totals 14 residues. CDR1 and CDR2 (germline): LGHNA, YSLEER. V shed 1 base, J shed 10 bases, and the junction held 5 bases outside the gene matches. The chain joins TRBV4-3 to TRBJ2-1; the match to TRBD1 covers 9 bases. Sequenced material: PBMCs, mostly from graft donor cells, taken 360 days after TCRalphabeta/CD19-depleted stem cell transplant. The TCR sequence derives from a boy under two years old who had a stem cell transplant for acute myeloid leukemia, so the T cells may come from the graft donor. CDR3 sequence (DNA): TGCGCCAGCAGCCAAGTGCACAGGGGGCGAGAGCAGTTCTTC. Its protein is CASSQVHRGREQFF.